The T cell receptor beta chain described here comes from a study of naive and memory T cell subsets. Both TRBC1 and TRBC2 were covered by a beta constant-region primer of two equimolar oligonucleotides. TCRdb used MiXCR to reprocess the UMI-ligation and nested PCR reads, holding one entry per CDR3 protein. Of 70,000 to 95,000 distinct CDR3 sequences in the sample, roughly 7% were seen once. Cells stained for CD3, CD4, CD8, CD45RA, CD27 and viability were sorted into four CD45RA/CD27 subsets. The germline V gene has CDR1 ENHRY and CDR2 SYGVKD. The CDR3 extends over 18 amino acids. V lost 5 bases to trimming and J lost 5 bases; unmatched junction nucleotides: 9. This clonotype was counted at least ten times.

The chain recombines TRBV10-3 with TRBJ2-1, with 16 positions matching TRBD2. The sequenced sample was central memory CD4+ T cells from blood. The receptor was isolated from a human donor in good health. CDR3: CAISPGLAGGGTNNEQFF. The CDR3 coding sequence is TGTGCCATCAGTCCGGGACTAGCGGGGGGGGGAACGAACAATGAGCAGTTCTTC.